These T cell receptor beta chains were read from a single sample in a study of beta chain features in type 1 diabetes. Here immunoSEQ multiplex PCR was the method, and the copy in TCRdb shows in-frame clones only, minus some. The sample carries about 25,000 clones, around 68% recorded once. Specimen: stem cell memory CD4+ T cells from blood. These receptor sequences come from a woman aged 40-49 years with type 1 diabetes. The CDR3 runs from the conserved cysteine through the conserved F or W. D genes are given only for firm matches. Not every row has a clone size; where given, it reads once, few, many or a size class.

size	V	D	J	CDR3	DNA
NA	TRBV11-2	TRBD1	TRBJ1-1	CASSLGSGTGRPEAFF	TGTGCCAGCAGCTTAGGATCCGGGACAGGGAGACCTGAAGCTTTCTTT
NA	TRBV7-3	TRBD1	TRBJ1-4	CASSLWGDRNEKLFF	TGTGCCAGCAGCCTTTGGGGGGACAGGAATGAAAAACTGTTTTTT
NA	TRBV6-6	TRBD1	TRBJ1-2	CASSPTGDGYTF	TGTGCCAGCAGTCCGACAGGGGATGGCTACACCTTC
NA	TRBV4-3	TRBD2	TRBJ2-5	CASSQAPTGASGRIQETQYF	TGCGCCAGCAGCCAAGCCCCGACGGGGGCTAGCGGGAGGATCCAAGAGACCCAGTACTTC
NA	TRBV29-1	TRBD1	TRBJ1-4	CSVEDPTQGGEKLFF	TGCAGCGTTGAAGATCCGACCCAGGGGGGCGAAAAACTGTTTTTT
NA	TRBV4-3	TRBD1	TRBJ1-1	CASSQSGTVNTEAFF	TGCGCCAGCAGCCAGTCCGGGACAGTGAACACTGAAGCTTTCTTT
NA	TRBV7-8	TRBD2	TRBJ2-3	CASRQDPGGGISHTDTQYF	TGTGCCAGCCGTCAAGACCCGGGGGGAGGCATTAGTCACACAGATACGCAGTATTTT
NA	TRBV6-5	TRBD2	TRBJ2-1	CASSLEGVAGGFF	TGTGCCAGCAGTCTAGAGGGAGTAGCGGGAGGGTTCTTC
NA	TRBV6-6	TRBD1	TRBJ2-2	CASSFPGTGMTGELFF	TGTGCCAGCAGTTTTCCCGGGACAGGGATGACCGGGGAGCTGTTTTTT
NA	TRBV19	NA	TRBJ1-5	CASSIGEGAQPQHF	TGTGCCAGTAGTATAGGGGAGGGTGCTCAGCCCCAGCATTTT
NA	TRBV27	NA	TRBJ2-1	CASMRGRGISNEQFF	TGTGCCAGCATGAGAGGGAGAGGGATAAGTAATGAGCAGTTCTTC
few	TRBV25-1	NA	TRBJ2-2	CASGLPGVRGELFF	TGTGCCAGCGGCCTGCCGGGGGTAAGAGGGGAGCTGTTTTTT
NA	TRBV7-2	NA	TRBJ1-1	CASSPGRREAFF	TGTGCCAGCAGCCCCGGGAGGAGGGAAGCTTTCTTT
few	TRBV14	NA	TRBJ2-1	CASSPNLGNEQFF	TGTGCCAGCAGCCCGAACCTAGGTAATGAGCAGTTCTTC
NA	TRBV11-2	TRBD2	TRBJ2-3	CASSPKFTGGITDTQYF	TGTGCCAGCAGCCCCAAGTTCACGGGAGGCATCACAGATACGCAGTATTTT
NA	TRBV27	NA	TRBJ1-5	CASKDSYSNQPQHF	TGTGCCAGCAAGGACAGCTATAGCAATCAGCCCCAGCATTTT
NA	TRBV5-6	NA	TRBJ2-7	CASSLSGSSYEQYF	TGTGCCAGCAGCTTAAGCGGGTCCTCCTACGAGCAGTACTTC
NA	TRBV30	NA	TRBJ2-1	CAWSRPVEQFF	TGTGCCTGGAGCCGCCCAGTGGAGCAGTTCTTC
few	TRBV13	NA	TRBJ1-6	CASSLAEESSYNSPLHF	TGTGCCAGCAGCTTAGCCGAGGAGAGCTCCTATAATTCACCCCTCCACTTT
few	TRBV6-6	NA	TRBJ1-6	CASSPGGVDSPLHF	TGTGCCAGCAGTCCCGGGGGGGTGGATTCACCCCTCCACTTT
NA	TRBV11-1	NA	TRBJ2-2	CASSLEQVETTGELFF	TGTGCCAGCAGCTTAGAGCAGGTTGAGACCACCGGGGAGCTGTTTTTT
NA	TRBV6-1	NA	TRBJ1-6	CASSEITRSPLHF	TGTGCCAGCAGTGAAATAACGAGGTCACCCCTCCACTTT
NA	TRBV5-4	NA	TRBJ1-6	CASSLGQANSPLHF	TGTGCCAGCAGCTTGGGACAGGCTAATTCACCCCTCCACTTT
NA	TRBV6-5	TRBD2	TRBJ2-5	CASRLAGGDETQYF	TGTGCCAGCAGACTAGCGGGAGGCGACGAGACCCAGTACTTC
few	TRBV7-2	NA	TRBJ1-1	CASSLMRAYMNTEAFF	TGTGCCAGCAGCTTAATGAGGGCATACATGAACACTGAAGCTTTCTTT
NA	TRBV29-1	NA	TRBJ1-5	CSAMTDYSQPQHF	TGCAGCGCCATGACAGATTACAGTCAGCCCCAGCATTTT
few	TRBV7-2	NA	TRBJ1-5	CASSLELQPQHF	TGTGCCAGCAGCTTAGAGCTTCAGCCCCAGCATTTT
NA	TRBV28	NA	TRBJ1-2	CASSLTGYYGYTF	TGTGCCAGCAGCTTAACAGGGTACTATGGCTACACCTTC
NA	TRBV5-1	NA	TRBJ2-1	CASSLTSWDYNEQFF	TGCGCCAGCAGCTTGACTAGTTGGGACTACAATGAGCAGTTCTTC
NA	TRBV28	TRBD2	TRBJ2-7	CASSPPGLAGDYEQYF	TGTGCCAGCAGCCCACCCGGACTAGCGGGGGACTACGAGCAGTACTTC
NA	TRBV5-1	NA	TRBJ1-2	CASSPGNYGYTF	TGCGCCAGCAGCCCGGGTAACTATGGCTACACCTTC
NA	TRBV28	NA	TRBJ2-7	CASSLGDNSYEQYF	TGTGCCAGCAGTTTAGGGGACAACTCCTACGAGCAGTACTTC
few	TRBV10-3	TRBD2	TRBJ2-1	CAITGRGKFDEQFF	TGTGCCATCACCGGGAGGGGTAAATTCGATGAGCAGTTCTTC
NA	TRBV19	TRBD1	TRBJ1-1	CASTYRGANQEAFF	TGTGCCAGTACATACAGGGGCGCCAACCAAGAAGCTTTCTTT
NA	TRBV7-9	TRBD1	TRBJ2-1	CASSRQGHEQFF	TGTGCCAGCAGCCGACAGGGCCATGAGCAGTTCTTC
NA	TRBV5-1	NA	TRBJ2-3	CASSLGDLAVTDTQYF	TGCGCCAGCAGCTTGGGTGATCTAGCCGTCACAGATACGCAGTATTTT
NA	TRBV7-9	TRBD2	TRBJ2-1	CASSRWGREAYNEQFF	TGTGCCAGCAGCCGCTGGGGGCGGGAGGCATACAATGAGCAGTTCTTC
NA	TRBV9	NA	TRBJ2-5	CASSVGTAEGQETQYF	TGTGCCAGCAGCGTAGGGACAGCCGAGGGTCAAGAGACCCAGTACTTC
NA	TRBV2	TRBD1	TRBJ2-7	CASRVEQGVWEQYF	TGTGCCAGCAGAGTTGAACAGGGGGTATGGGAGCAGTACTTC
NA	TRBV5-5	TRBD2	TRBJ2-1	CASSFRTSGDNEQFF	TGTGCCAGCAGCTTCCGGACTAGCGGGGACAATGAGCAGTTCTTC
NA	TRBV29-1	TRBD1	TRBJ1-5	CSVGGPTGQDQPQHF	TGCAGCGTTGGAGGCCCCACCGGACAGGATCAGCCCCAGCATTTT
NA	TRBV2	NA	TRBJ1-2	CASSAQGADYGYTF	TGTGCCAGCAGTGCACAGGGAGCCGACTATGGCTACACCTTC
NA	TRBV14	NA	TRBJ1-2	CASSQDISGLSYTF	TGTGCCAGCAGCCAAGATATCTCAGGGCTAAGCTACACCTTC
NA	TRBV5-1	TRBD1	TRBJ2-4	CASSPPGGGKNIQYF	TGCGCCAGCAGCCCCCCAGGGGGCGGAAAAAACATTCAGTACTTC
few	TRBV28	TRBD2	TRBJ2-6	CASTSPFGGGPGANVLTF	TGTGCCAGCACCTCGCCGTTCGGGGGAGGGCCTGGGGCCAACGTCCTGACTTTC
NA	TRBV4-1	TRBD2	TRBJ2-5	CASSRTPDSGTTKETQYF	TGCGCCAGCAGCCGTACCCCGGACTCCGGGACTACAAAAGAGACCCAGTACTTC
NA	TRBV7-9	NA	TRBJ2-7	CASSQAPYEQYF	TGTGCCAGCAGTCAGGCCCCCTACGAGCAGTACTTC
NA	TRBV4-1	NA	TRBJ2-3	CASSQGRNTPTDTQYF	TGCGCCAGCAGCCAAGGGAGGAATACTCCCACAGATACGCAGTATTTT
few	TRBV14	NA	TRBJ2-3	CASSQRDTQYF	TGTGCCAGCAGCCAGAGGGATACGCAGTATTTT
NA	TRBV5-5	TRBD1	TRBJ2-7	CASSPRGPAHEQYF	TGTGCCAGCAGCCCAAGGGGGCCAGCCCACGAGCAGTACTTC
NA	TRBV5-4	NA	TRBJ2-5	CASGLYSAETQYF	TGTGCCAGCGGCTTGTACTCTGCGGAGACCCAGTACTTC
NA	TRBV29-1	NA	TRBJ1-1	CSVNREMGGTEAFF	TGCAGCGTTAATCGGGAAATGGGGGGCACTGAAGCTTTCTTT
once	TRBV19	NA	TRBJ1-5	CASSIEGTRDQPQHF	TGTGCCAGTAGTATAGAGGGGACTAGAGATCAGCCCCAGCATTTT
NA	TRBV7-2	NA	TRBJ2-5	CASSGGLWGETQYF	TGTGCCAGCAGCGGGGGACTTTGGGGAGAGACCCAGTACTTC